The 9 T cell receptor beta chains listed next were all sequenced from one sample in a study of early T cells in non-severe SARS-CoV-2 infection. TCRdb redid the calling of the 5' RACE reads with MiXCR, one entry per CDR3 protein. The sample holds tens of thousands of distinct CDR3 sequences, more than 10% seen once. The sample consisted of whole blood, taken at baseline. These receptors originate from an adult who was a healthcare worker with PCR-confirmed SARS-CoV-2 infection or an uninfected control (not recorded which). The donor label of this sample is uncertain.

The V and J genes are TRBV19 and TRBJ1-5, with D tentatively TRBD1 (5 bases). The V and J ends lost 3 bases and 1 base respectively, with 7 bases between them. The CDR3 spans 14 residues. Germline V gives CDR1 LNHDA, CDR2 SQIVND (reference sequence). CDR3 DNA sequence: TGTGCCAGTAGTATTCAGGGAAGCAATCAGCCCCAGCATTTT. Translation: CASSIQGSNQPQHF.

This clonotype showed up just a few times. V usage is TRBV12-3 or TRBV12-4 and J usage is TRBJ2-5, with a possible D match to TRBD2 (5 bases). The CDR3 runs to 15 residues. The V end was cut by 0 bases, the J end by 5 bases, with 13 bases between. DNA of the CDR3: TGTGCCAGCAGTTTAGCCTATAGGAGGCTGGAGACCCAGTACTTC. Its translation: CASSLAYRRLETQYF.

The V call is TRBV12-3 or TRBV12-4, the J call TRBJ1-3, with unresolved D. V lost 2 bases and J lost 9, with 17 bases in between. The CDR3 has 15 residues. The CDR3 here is CASSLRPSGKGTIYF. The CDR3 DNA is TGTGCCAGCAGTTTAAGACCGTCCGGGAAAGGCACCATATATTTT.

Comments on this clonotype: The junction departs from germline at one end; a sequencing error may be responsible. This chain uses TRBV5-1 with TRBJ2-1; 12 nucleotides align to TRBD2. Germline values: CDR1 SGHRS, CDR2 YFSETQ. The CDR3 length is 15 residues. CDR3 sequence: CASSSGLAGRNEQFF. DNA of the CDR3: TGCGCAAGCAGCTCAGGACTAGCGGGGAGGAATGAGCAGTTCTTC.

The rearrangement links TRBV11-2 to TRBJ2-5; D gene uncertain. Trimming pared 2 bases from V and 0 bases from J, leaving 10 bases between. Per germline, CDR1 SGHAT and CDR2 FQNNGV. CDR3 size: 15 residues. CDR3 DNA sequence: TGTGCCAGCAGCTTATCTGCACTCAACCAAGAGACCCAGTACTTC. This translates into CASSLSALNQETQYF. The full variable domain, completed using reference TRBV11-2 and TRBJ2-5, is EAGVAQSPRYKIIEKRQSVAFWCNPISGHATLYWYQQILGQGPKLLIQFQNNGVVDDSQLPKDRFSAERLKGVDSTLKIQPAKLEDSAVYLCASSLSALNQETQYFGPGTRLLVL.

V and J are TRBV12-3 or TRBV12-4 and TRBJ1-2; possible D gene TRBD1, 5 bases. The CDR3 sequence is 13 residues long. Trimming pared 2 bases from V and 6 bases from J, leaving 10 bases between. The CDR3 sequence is CASSLLGADGYTF. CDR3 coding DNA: TGTGCCAGCAGTTTATTAGGGGCAGATGGCTACACCTTC.

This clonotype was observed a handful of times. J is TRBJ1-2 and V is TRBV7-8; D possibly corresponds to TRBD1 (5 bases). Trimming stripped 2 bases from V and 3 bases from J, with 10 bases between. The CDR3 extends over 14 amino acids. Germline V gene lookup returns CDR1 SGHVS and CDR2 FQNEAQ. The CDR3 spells CASSLWPGHYGYTF. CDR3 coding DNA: TGTGCCAGCAGCTTATGGCCGGGGCACTATGGCTACACCTTC.

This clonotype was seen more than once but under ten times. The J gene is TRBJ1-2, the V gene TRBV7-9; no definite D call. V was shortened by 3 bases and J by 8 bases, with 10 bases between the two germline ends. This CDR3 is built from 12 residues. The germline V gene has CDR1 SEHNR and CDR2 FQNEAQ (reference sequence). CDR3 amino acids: CASSLEGFGYTF. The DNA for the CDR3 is TGTGCCAGCAGCTTGGAGGGATTCGGCTACACCTTC.

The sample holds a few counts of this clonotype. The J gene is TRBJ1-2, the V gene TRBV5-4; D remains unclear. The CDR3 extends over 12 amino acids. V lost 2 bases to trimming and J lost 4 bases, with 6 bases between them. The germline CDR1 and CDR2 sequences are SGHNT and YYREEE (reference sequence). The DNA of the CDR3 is TGTGCCAGCAGCTTAACGATCTATGGCTACACCTTC. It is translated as CASSLTIYGYTF.